The 32 T cell receptor beta chains presented below share a single source sample, sequenced in a study of blood T cell repertoires in COVID-19. Sequenced by immunoSEQ multiplex PCR; TCRdb stores in-frame clones only, minus some. The sample lists hundreds of thousands of clones; nearly 90% were seen once. Sequencing was carried out using PBMCs or T cells enriched from blood (not recorded which). Receptor source: a woman under 30 with acute COVID-19.

This chain joins TRBV25-1 and TRBJ1-2, with D tentatively TRBD1 (5 bases). Trimming removed 6 bases at V and 8 bases at J, with 10 bases between. The CDR3 consists of 11 residues. The germline CDR1 and CDR2 sequences are MGHDK and SYGVNS. The DNA of the CDR3 is TGTGCCAGCAGCAGGGTGGGAGGCTACACCTTC. This codes for CASSRVGGYTF.

The chain employs TRBV28 and TRBJ2-1; 7 bases match TRBD2. Unmatched junction bases numbered 10, after V lost 8 bases and J lost 6 bases. CDR3 length equals 14 residues. Germline V gene data show CDR1 as MDHEN and CDR2 as SYDVKM. CDR3 region: CASLGGLPSNEQFF. In DNA form, the CDR3 reads TGTGCCAGCCTGGGGGGGTTGCCATCCAATGAGCAGTTCTTC.

The rearrangement joins TRBV20-1 to TRBJ2-7; 13 nucleotides align to TRBD2. The CDR3 spans 15 residues. Germline lookup yields CDR1 DFQATT and CDR2 SNEGSKA (reference sequence). The V and J ends lost 3 bases and 3 bases, in that order; junction bases with no gene match: 5. CDR3 DNA: TGCAGTGCTAGTCCCCGGACTAGCGGGAGCTACGAGCAGTACTTC. This gives the protein CSASPRTSGSYEQYF.

The gene calls are TRBV5-4 and TRBJ1-5; D may be TRBD1 (5 bases). This CDR3 region has 14 residues. The V gene lost 4 bases and the J gene lost 3 bases, with 11 bases spanning the gap. Germline values: CDR1 SGHNT, CDR2 YYREEE (reference sequence). The CDR3 sequence is CASSTDTTNQPQHF. The CDR3 DNA reads as TGTGCCAGCAGCACGGACACCACCAATCAGCCCCAGCATTTT.

The DNA of the CDR3 is TGTGCCAGCAGTCCAGGGGGCGACTATGGCTACACCTTC. It is translated as CASSPGGDYGYTF. V and J are TRBV6-4 and TRBJ1-2; 8 bases fit TRBD1. The CDR3 has 13 residues. Unmatched junction bases numbered 2, after V lost 5 bases and J lost 3 bases. Germline values: CDR1 MRHNA, CDR2 SNTAGT.

This clone was recorded only once. The chain carries TRBV7-3 and TRBJ1-1, with a possible D match to TRBD1 (5 bases). CDR1 and CDR2 (germline): SGHTA, FQGTGA. This CDR3 has 14 residues. V lost 5 bases and J lost 5, with 15 bases in between. Written as DNA, the CDR3 is TGTGCCAGCAGCCGTCGTGGAGGGGAAACTGAAGCTTTCTTT. Amino acids: CASSRRGGETEAFF.

J is TRBJ1-1 and V is TRBV4-1; D gene ambiguous. The CDR3 spans 17 residues. The germline V and J ends were trimmed by 2 bases and 0 bases, with 16 bases remaining between them. Germline V gene data show CDR1 as MGHRA and CDR2 as YSYEKL. As DNA, the CDR3 is TGCGCCAGCAGCCAAAGATCTAGCTCAACCGTGAACACTGAAGCTTTCTTT. This encodes CASSQRSSSTVNTEAFF.

The chain uses TRBV25-1 and TRBJ1-1; D not certain. Germline CDR1 is MGHDK and CDR2 is SYGVNS. The CDR3 is 16 residues long. The germline V and J ends were trimmed by 3 bases and 10 bases, with 24 bases remaining between them. The CDR3: CASSDPAGNTKERAFF. In DNA, the CDR3 is TGTGCCAGCAGTGACCCCGCCGGGAACACGAAGGAACGAGCTTTCTTT.

V and J are TRBV6-4 and TRBJ2-2; TRBD1 agrees at 8 bases. With V trimmed by 5 bases and J by 7 bases, 3 bases remained unmatched. The CDR3 sequence is 13 residues long. CDR1 is MRHNA and CDR2 is SNTAGT in the germline V gene. The CDR3 DNA follows: TGTGCCAGCAGTCAGGGGGCGAACGGGGAGCTGTTTTTT. It is translated as CASSQGANGELFF.

V gene TRBV7-9 combines with J gene TRBJ1-2, with 11 bases lining up with TRBD1. The trim removed 0 bases at V and 5 bases at J, leaving 2 bases unmatched. This CDR3 comprises 15 residues. The germline gives CDR1 SEHNR, CDR2 FQNEAQ (reference sequence). The CDR3 DNA follows: TGTGCCAGCAGCTTAGCCGGGACAGGGGGATATGGCTACACCTTC. It yields the protein CASSLAGTGGYGYTF.

As DNA, the CDR3 is TGTGCTAGTGGTCTGGGACAGGGAAGGAACGAGCAGTACTTC. It codes for CASGLGQGRNEQYF. The chain recombines TRBV12-5 with TRBJ2-7; TRBD1 aligns across 9 bases. The ends lost 5 bases at V and 5 bases at J; junction bases unmatched: 7. CDR1 and CDR2 from the germline V gene are LGHNT and FRNRAP. The CDR3 contains 14 residues.

The chain is built from TRBV2 and TRBJ2-1; TRBD2 might be the D (7 bases). This CDR3 has 10 residues. Germline CDR1 is SNHLY and CDR2 is FYNNEI. Trimming pared 6 bases from V and 11 bases from J, leaving 8 bases between. CDR3 coding DNA: TGTGCCAGCAGCGGGGGGCAGCAGTTCTTC. Residues: CASSGGQQFF.

This rearrangement joins TRBV2 to TRBJ2-6; 7 nucleotides align to TRBD1. Germline-derived CDR1 and CDR2 are SNHLY and FYNNEI. J gave up 2 bases and V 2 bases, and 3 bases lay outside the gene matches. The CDR3 loop spans 16 amino acids. CDR3 sequence (DNA): TGTGCCAGCAGTGAACAGGGGGTCACTGGGGCCAACGTCCTGACTTTC. It translates to CASSEQGVTGANVLTF.

V usage is TRBV19 and J usage is TRBJ1-4, with D perhaps matching TRBD1 (6 bases). Deletions cut 4 bases from V and 4 bases from J, with 10 bases between. The V gene's germline CDR1 is LNHDA and CDR2 SQIVND (reference sequence). The CDR3 spans 14 residues. CDR3 bases: TGTGCCAGTAGTACTCTGGACAGTAATGAAAAACTGTTTTTT. Protein sequence: CASSTLDSNEKLFF.

The rearrangement links TRBV11-2 to TRBJ2-1, with 13 bases aligning to TRBD2. V lost 6 bases and J lost 8; bases outside the gene matches: 7. In germline, CDR1 is SGHAT, CDR2 FQNNGV. The CDR3 is made up of 15 amino acids. DNA for the CDR3: TGTGCCAGCAGACTTACTAGCGGGGGGGTCTATGAGCAGTTCTTC. Encoded protein: CASRLTSGGVYEQFF. The full variable domain, with the rest looked up from reference TRBV11-2 and TRBJ2-1, is EAGVAQSPRYKIIEKRQSVAFWCNPISGHATLYWYQQILGQGPKLLIQFQNNGVVDDSQLPKDRFSAERLKGVDSTLKIQPAKLEDSAVYLCASRLTSGGVYEQFFGPGTRLTVL.

The J gene is TRBJ1-2, the V gene TRBV11-2, with 7 bases fitting TRBD1. The CDR3 covers 13 residues. Germline CDR1 reads SGHAT; CDR2 reads FQNNGV. V dropped 6 bases and J dropped 2; count of bases not matched to a gene: 3. The chain's CDR3 is CASRSQGNYGYTF. As DNA, the CDR3 is TGTGCCAGCAGATCACAGGGGAACTATGGCTACACCTTC.

The gene calls are TRBV7-9 and TRBJ1-1; possible D gene TRBD1, 6 bases. V lost 2 bases to trimming and J lost 0 bases, with 13 bases between them. From germline, CDR1 is SEHNR and CDR2 FQNEAQ (reference sequence). The CDR3 has 16 amino acids. CDR3 residues: CASSLRATGMNTEAFF. CDR3 DNA sequence: TGTGCCAGCAGCTTACGGGCGACAGGCATGAACACTGAAGCTTTCTTT.

The chain carries TRBV19 and TRBJ1-2; 10 nucleotides match TRBD1. CDR1 and CDR2 (germline): LNHDA, SQIVND (reference sequence). With V trimmed by 5 bases and J by 3 bases, 12 bases remained unmatched. The CDR3 has 17 residues. The CDR3 DNA reads as TGTGCCAGTAGTCCATACGGACAGGGGGAAAGAGACTATGGCTACACCTTC. Translated: CASSPYGQGERDYGYTF.

This rearrangement joins TRBV29-1 to TRBJ2-7, with D tentatively TRBD1 (6 bases). The V end was cut by 3 bases, the J end by 3 bases, with 9 bases between. The CDR3 contains 12 residues. CDR1 SQVTM and CDR2 ANQGSEA come from the germline V gene. CDR3: CSVETRGYEQYF. DNA for the CDR3: TGCAGCGTTGAGACCAGGGGCTACGAGCAGTACTTC.

V and J are TRBV18 and TRBJ2-7, with D possibly TRBD2 on 6 matching bases. The V and J ends lost 1 base and 4 bases respectively, with 20 bases between them. The germline CDR1 and CDR2 sequences are KGHSH and LQKENI. The CDR3 covers 17 residues. This CDR3 is CASSPLVYRGTFYEQYF. CDR3 DNA: TGTGCCAGCTCACCACTGGTATATCGGGGGACCTTTTACGAGCAGTACTTC.

The V and J genes are TRBV10-2 and TRBJ2-5, with TRBD1 matching over 9 bases. Germline values: CDR1 WSHSY, CDR2 SAAADI. CDR3 size: 13 residues. V dropped 8 bases and J dropped 5; count of bases not matched to a gene: 6. The CDR3: CASAQGARETQYF. The CDR3, as DNA: TGCGCCAGCGCACAGGGGGCGCGGGAGACCCAGTACTTC.

The chain joins TRBV11-2 to TRBJ1-4; 8 positions match TRBD1. The CDR3 sequence is 14 residues long. Germline V gene data show CDR1 as SGHAT and CDR2 as FQNNGV. With 5 bases clipped from V and 8 bases from J, the junction kept 7 bases outside the gene matches. The CDR3 loop is CASSLGQGKEKLFF. The CDR3 DNA reads as TGTGCCAGCAGCCTTGGACAGGGTAAAGAAAAACTGTTTTTT.

The chain couples TRBV15 to TRBJ2-2; D is uncertain. With 1 base removed from V and 4 bases from J, the gap between germline ends came to 7 bases. Germline V CDR1 and CDR2: LNHNV, YYDKDF (reference sequence). CDR3 length equals 14 residues. The CDR3 bases are TGTGCCACCAGCAGAGCGCAGGTCACCGGGGAGCTGTTTTTT. Its translation: CATSRAQVTGELFF.

The chain combines TRBV10-3 with TRBJ1-1, with D uncertain. Germline V CDR1 and CDR2: ENHRY, SYGVKD. The V gene lost 0 bases and the J gene lost 4 bases, with 15 bases spanning the gap. The CDR3 loop spans 16 amino acids. In DNA form, the CDR3 reads TGTGCCATCAGTGAGTCATTCGATAGAAAAGTCACTGAAGCTTTCTTT. Its protein is CAISESFDRKVTEAFF.

This clone was detected once. V is TRBV5-6 and J is TRBJ1-5; TRBD1 might be the D (6 bases). Germline V CDR1 and CDR2: SGHDT, YYEEEE. Between the trimmed V and J ends, which lost 5 bases and 7 bases, there was a span of 13 bases. This CDR3 contains 13 residues. The CDR3 nucleotides are TGTGCCAGCAGTCTCAGGGGTAGCCAGCCCCAGCATTTT. Protein: CASSLRGSQPQHF.

The rearrangement uses TRBV6-1 and TRBJ2-7; D is possibly TRBD2 (6 bases). Germline V lookup: CDR1 MNHNS, CDR2 SASEGT. Trimming cost V 2 bases and J 1 base, with 15 bases left between them. The CDR3 consists of 16 residues. The CDR3 sequence: CASSEFSTGRSYEQYF. The CDR3 DNA reads TGTGCCAGCAGTGAATTCTCTACGGGGAGGTCCTACGAGCAGTACTTC.

The chain has TRBV30 and TRBJ1-4; unclear D gene. V was shortened by 0 bases and J by 7 bases, with 9 bases between the two germline ends. CDR1 and CDR2 from the germline V gene are GTSNPN and SVGIG (reference sequence). This CDR3 is built from 13 residues. This CDR3 is CAWSVRVSEKLFF. The CDR3 region has the DNA TGTGCCTGGAGTGTACGCGTGAGTGAAAAACTGTTTTTT.

The chain joins TRBV10-2 to TRBJ2-3; tentatively, D is TRBD1 (5 bases). The germline V gene encodes CDR1 WSHSY and CDR2 SAAADI. The CDR3 sequence is 16 residues long. Trimming left V 5 bases short and J 0 bases short, with 15 bases between. CDR3 bases: TGCGCCAGCAGTACCCTGGACACCGCTAGCACAGATACGCAGTATTTT. This sequence encodes CASSTLDTASTDTQYF.

The gene calls are TRBV24-1 and TRBJ2-1; D is unclear. The CDR3 contains 13 residues. Per the germline V gene, CDR1 is KGHDR and CDR2 is SFDVKD. The V end was cut by 4 bases, the J end by 8 bases, with 11 bases between. The CDR3 region is CATSERLEDEQFF. DNA of the CDR3: TGTGCCACCAGTGAACGCCTAGAGGATGAGCAGTTCTTC.

Written as DNA, the CDR3 is TGTGCCATCAGTGAATCAAGGGGAAATTCACCCCTCCACTTT. Translation: CAISESRGNSPLHF. The chain joins TRBV10-3 to TRBJ1-6, with D possibly TRBD1 on 5 matching bases. V lost 3 bases to trimming and J lost 7 bases, with 10 bases between them. Germline-derived CDR1 and CDR2 are ENHRY and SYGVKD. The CDR3 consists of 14 residues.

The chain recombines TRBV18 with TRBJ2-7; 8 bases line up with TRBD2. CDR1 and CDR2 from the germline V gene are KGHSH and LQKENI. Germline trimming cut 0 bases from V and 3 bases from J; bases unmatched to any gene: 4. This CDR3 contains 15 residues. For the CDR3, the DNA is TGTGCCAGCTCACCACCTGCCGGGGGGGACTACGAGCAGTACTTC. Protein sequence: CASSPPAGGDYEQYF.

The chain employs TRBV24-1 and TRBJ2-7; D is possibly TRBD1 (5 bases). With 5 bases removed from V and 5 bases from J, the gap between germline ends came to 12 bases. Germline CDR1 reads KGHDR; CDR2 reads SFDVKD. The CDR3 contains 13 residues. The CDR3 coding sequence is TGTGCCACCAGTGGGATCCAAGGGGACGAGCAGTACTTC. Amino acid sequence: CATSGIQGDEQYF.